What follows are 20 T cell receptor beta chains derived from one specimen sequenced in a study of OX40 agonist ivuxolimab in advanced cancers. Clones were sequenced by immunoSEQ multiplex PCR, and TCRdb holds only the in-frame ones, with some missing. Of about 53,000 clones in the sample, under 90% are singletons; the top ten hold more than 1.1%. The starting material was CD4+ or CD8+ T cells sorted from blood, obtained in a trial of the OX40 agonist ivuxolimab. These receptors came from an adult with an advanced solid tumor such as melanoma, head and neck, liver or kidney cancer.

In DNA, the CDR3 is TGCGCCAGCAGCCAAGAGGGCAGGGGGCACGATGAGCAGTTCTTC. Protein sequence: CASSQEGRGHDEQFF. This sequence joins TRBV4-3 and TRBJ2-1, with 8 bases lining up with TRBD1. This CDR3 spans 15 amino acids. Per germline, CDR1 LGHNA and CDR2 YSLEER. The J segment lost 8 bases and the V segment lost 0 bases, leaving 6 bases of the junction unmatched.

The chain employs TRBV6-1 and TRBJ1-5; maybe TRBD1 (6 bases). Germline CDR1 MNHNS, CDR2 SASEGT. CDR3 length equals 15 residues. Trimming cost V 4 bases and J 7 bases, with 17 bases left between them. The CDR3 here is CASSVSTGGVQPQHF. Written as DNA, the CDR3 is TGTGCCAGCAGTGTCTCCACGGGGGGCGTGCAGCCCCAGCATTTT.

The gene calls are TRBV10-1 and TRBJ2-2; D is undetermined. Germline V CDR1 and CDR2: WNHNN, SYGVQD (reference sequence). CDR3 length: 13 residues. The V end was cut by 6 bases, the J end by 6 bases, with 11 bases between. The CDR3 loop reads CASRASGAGELFF. The CDR3, as DNA: TGCGCCAGCAGGGCGAGTGGAGCCGGGGAGCTGTTTTTT.

The rearrangement links TRBV18 to TRBJ2-7; D remains ambiguous. The CDR3 loop spans 14 amino acids. Germline V gives CDR1 KGHSH, CDR2 LQKENI. The ends were cut back, 0 bases at V and 2 bases at J, with 8 bases in the middle. For the CDR3, the DNA is TGTGCCAGCTCACCACCGACGCAGGCCTACGAGCAGTACTTC. Translation: CASSPPTQAYEQYF.

This sequence joins TRBV7-3 and TRBJ2-2; D not resolved. The V and J ends lost 5 bases and 0 bases respectively, with 4 bases between them. This CDR3 has 13 amino acids. Germline lookup yields CDR1 SGHTA and CDR2 FQGTGA. CDR3 sequence (DNA): TGTGCCAGCAGCCGATCGAACACCGGGGAGCTGTTTTTT. Its protein is CASSRSNTGELFF.

The chain has TRBV7-2 and TRBJ2-3, with 7 bases identical to TRBD2. Looked up from germline, CDR1 is SGHTA and CDR2 is FQGNSA. The CDR3 totals 15 residues. The V segment lost 6 bases and the J segment 0 bases; nucleotides outside the gene matches: 6. In DNA form, the CDR3 reads TGTGCCAGCAGGGTAGCGGGCAAAAGCACAGATACGCAGTATTTT. It translates to CASRVAGKSTDTQYF.

This chain connects TRBV7-3 to TRBJ2-1, with 8 bases identical to TRBD1. The CDR3 totals 16 residues. J gave up 10 bases and V 0 bases, and 11 bases lay outside the gene matches. The germline V gene encodes CDR1 SGHTA and CDR2 FQGTGA. The chain's CDR3 is CASSLTPRDRWREQFF. The CDR3, as DNA: TGTGCCAGCAGCTTAACTCCCCGGGACAGGTGGCGGGAGCAGTTCTTC.

The rearrangement links TRBV11-1 to TRBJ2-3; no clear D. This CDR3 spans 11 amino acids. V shed 5 bases and J shed 3 bases, with 3 bases lying between them. CDR1 and CDR2 from the germline V gene are SGHAT and FQDESV (reference sequence). The CDR3 reads CASSRTDTQYF. In nucleotides, the CDR3 is TGTGCCAGCAGCCGAACAGATACGCAGTATTTT. The full variable domain, rest sourced from reference TRBV11-1 and TRBJ2-3, is EAEVAQSPRYKITEKSQAVAFWCDPISGHATLYWYRQILGQGPELLVQFQDESVVDDSQLPKDRFSAERLKGVDSTLKIQPAELGDSAMYLCASSRTDTQYFGPGTRLTVL.

The chain couples TRBV9 to TRBJ2-7; tentatively, D is TRBD1 (5 bases). The CDR3 consists of 15 residues. V was trimmed by 5 bases and J by 3 bases, leaving 18 bases between them. Germline CDR1 reads SGDLS; CDR2 reads YYNGEE. The CDR3 protein is CASSLQDTDLYEQYF. As DNA, the CDR3 is TGTGCCAGCAGTTTACAGGATACCGATCTCTACGAGCAGTACTTC.

This chain links TRBV5-1 with TRBJ1-1; D ambiguous. This CDR3 has 11 residues. In germline, CDR1 is SGHRS, CDR2 YFSETQ. The V end was cut by 4 bases, the J end by 11 bases, with 12 bases between. The CDR3 coding sequence is TGCGCCAGCAGCCTCAGCAGTCGGGCTTTCTTT. Protein sequence: CASSLSSRAFF.

The V and J genes are TRBV7-9 and TRBJ2-5; D remains ambiguous. The germline V gene encodes CDR1 SEHNR and CDR2 FQNEAQ (reference sequence). The CDR3 spans 13 residues. The V end lost 2 bases, the J end lost 2 bases, and 6 bases lay between the germline ends. CDR3 sequence: CASSLRPQETQYF. The CDR3, as DNA: TGTGCCAGCAGCTTACGGCCACAAGAGACCCAGTACTTC.

This rearrangement joins TRBV6-1 to TRBJ1-1; D ambiguous. The germline V and J ends were trimmed by 4 bases and 2 bases, with 8 bases remaining between them. This CDR3 is 13 amino acids long. Germline CDR1 MNHNS, CDR2 SASEGT. CDR3 bases: TGTGCCAGCAGTGGTATAGCCAACACTGAAGCTTTCTTT. It translates to CASSGIANTEAFF.

The V call is TRBV25-1, the J call TRBJ1-5; tentatively, D is TRBD1 (6 bases). The CDR3 length is 12 residues. V was shortened by 8 bases and J by 3 bases, with 8 bases between the two germline ends. Germline CDR1 and CDR2: MGHDK and SYGVNS. The CDR3 loop is CASGDNNQPQHF. The CDR3 DNA reads TGTGCCAGCGGGGACAACAATCAGCCCCAGCATTTT.

This clone was picked up a small number of times. The gene calls are TRBV2 and TRBJ2-2, with no clear D. The CDR3 is made up of 14 amino acids. V was cut by 7 bases and J by 6 bases, with 15 bases left in between. CDR1 is SNHLY, CDR2 FYNNEI, per germline. The CDR3 sequence is CASKEKSSPGELFF. The CDR3 nucleotides are TGTGCCAGCAAGGAAAAGTCCTCCCCCGGGGAGCTGTTTTTT.

This chain connects TRBV7-9 to TRBJ2-3, with TRBD2 matching 11 bases. CDR3 length: 19 residues. CDR1 is SEHNR, CDR2 FQNEAQ, per germline (reference sequence). The junction had 15 bases not matched to a gene; V was cut back by 5 bases and J by 2 bases. The CDR3 nucleotides read TGTGCCAGCAGCCCTCGACGGCCCGGGACTAGCGGAGTCACAGATACGCAGTATTTT. It is translated as CASSPRRPGTSGVTDTQYF.

The chain joins TRBV19 to TRBJ1-5, with D tentatively TRBD1 (5 bases). V was pared by 5 bases and J by 3 bases, with 11 bases between. Germline V lookup: CDR1 LNHDA, CDR2 SQIVND (reference sequence). The CDR3 totals 14 residues. CDR3 in amino acids: CASSFRDLNQPQHF. The CDR3 DNA sequence: TGTGCCAGTAGTTTCCGGGACCTCAATCAGCCCCAGCATTTT. Filled out from reference TRBV19 and TRBJ1-5, the complete variable domain reads DGGITQSPKYLFRKEGQNVTLSCEQNLNHDAMYWYRQDPGQGLRLIYYSQIVNDFQKGDIAEGYSVSREKKESFPLTVTSAQKNPTAFYLCASSFRDLNQPQHFGDGTRLSIL.

This sequence joins TRBV5-4 and TRBJ2-2; possible D gene TRBD2, 6 bases. V lost 1 base and J 6 bases, leaving 16 bases between the germline ends. This CDR3 has 16 amino acids. Germline values: CDR1 SGHNT, CDR2 YYREEE (reference sequence). The chain's CDR3 is CASSLSASVRPGELFF. CDR3 coding DNA: TGTGCCAGCAGCTTGTCAGCTAGCGTGAGGCCCGGGGAGCTGTTTTTT.

This rearrangement joins TRBV2 to TRBJ2-2, with TRBD1 matching 7 bases. Per the germline V gene, CDR1 is SNHLY and CDR2 is FYNNEI. Trimming at V came to 10 bases and at J to 4 bases, leaving 6 bases not matched to a gene. The CDR3 runs 13 residues. The CDR3 is CAIYRGSTGELFF. CDR3 DNA: TGTGCCATCTACAGGGGAAGCACCGGGGAGCTGTTTTTT.

This sequence joins TRBV9 and TRBJ2-5, with 10 bases aligning to TRBD1. This CDR3 spans 14 amino acids. With 1 base clipped from V and 5 bases from J, the junction kept 2 bases outside the gene matches. The germline V gene has CDR1 SGDLS and CDR2 YYNGEE. CDR3 coding DNA: TGTGCCAGCAGCGTACGACAGGGGGCCGAGACCCAGTACTTC. Amino acids: CASSVRQGAETQYF.

This clone was detected only a few times. The V call is TRBV18, the J call TRBJ1-5, with D maybe TRBD1 (5 bases). The germline CDR1 and CDR2 sequences are KGHSH and LQKENI. The CDR3 runs 15 residues. V lost 0 bases and J lost 7, with 13 bases in between. CDR3 nucleotides: TGTGCCAGCTCACCACCTAGCCAGGGCCAACAGCCCCAGCATTTT. The encoded protein is CASSPPSQGQQPQHF. Drawing the rest from reference TRBV18 and TRBJ1-5, the complete variable domain is NAGVMQNPRHLVRRRGQEARLRCSPMKGHSHVYWYRQLPEEGLKFMVYLQKENIIDESGMPKERFSAEFPKEGPSILRIQQVVRGDSAAYFCASSPPSQGQQPQHFGDGTRLSIL.